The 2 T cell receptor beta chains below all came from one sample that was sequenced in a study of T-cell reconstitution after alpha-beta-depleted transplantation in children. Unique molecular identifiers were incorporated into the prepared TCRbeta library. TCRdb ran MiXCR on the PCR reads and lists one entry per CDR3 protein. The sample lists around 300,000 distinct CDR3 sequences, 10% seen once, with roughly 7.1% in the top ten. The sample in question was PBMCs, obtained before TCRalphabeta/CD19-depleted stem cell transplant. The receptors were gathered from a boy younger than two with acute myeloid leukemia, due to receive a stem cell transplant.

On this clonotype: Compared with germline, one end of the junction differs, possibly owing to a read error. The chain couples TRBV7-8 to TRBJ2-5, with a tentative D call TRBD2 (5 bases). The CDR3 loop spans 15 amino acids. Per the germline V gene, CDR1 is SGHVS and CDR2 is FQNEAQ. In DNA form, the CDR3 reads TGTGCCAGCGGCTTAGAGTTCGCCGAGGGTGAGACCCAGTACTTC. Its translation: CASGLEFAEGETQYF.

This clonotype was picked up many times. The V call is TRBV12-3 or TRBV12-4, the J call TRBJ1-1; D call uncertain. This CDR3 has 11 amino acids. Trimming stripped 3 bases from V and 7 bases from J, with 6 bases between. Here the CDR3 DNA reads TGTGCCAGCAGTTTTTCGGTTGAAGCTTTCTTT. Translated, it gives CASSFSVEAFF.